This TCR beta chain was sequenced in a study of OX40 agonist ivuxolimab in advanced cancers. Data came from immunoSEQ multiplex PCR; TCRdb stores just in-frame clones and leaves some out. The sample records 30,000 to 35,000 clones, 82% being singletons. CDR1 is SNHLY and CDR2 is FYNNEI in the germline V gene. V trimming: 10 bases; J trimming: 5 bases; junction bases outside the gene matches: 12. The CDR3 is made up of 16 amino acids. Specimen: CD4+ or CD8+ T cells sorted from blood, collected in a trial of the OX40 agonist ivuxolimab. The J gene is TRBJ1-6, the V gene TRBV2; 9 bases match TRBD1. The receptor was derived from an adult with an advanced solid tumor such as melanoma, head and neck, liver or kidney cancer. DNA of the CDR3: TGTGCCACCTTCGGGTGGACAGGGGAAGATAATTCACCCCTCCACTTT. Translated: CATFGWTGEDNSPLHF.